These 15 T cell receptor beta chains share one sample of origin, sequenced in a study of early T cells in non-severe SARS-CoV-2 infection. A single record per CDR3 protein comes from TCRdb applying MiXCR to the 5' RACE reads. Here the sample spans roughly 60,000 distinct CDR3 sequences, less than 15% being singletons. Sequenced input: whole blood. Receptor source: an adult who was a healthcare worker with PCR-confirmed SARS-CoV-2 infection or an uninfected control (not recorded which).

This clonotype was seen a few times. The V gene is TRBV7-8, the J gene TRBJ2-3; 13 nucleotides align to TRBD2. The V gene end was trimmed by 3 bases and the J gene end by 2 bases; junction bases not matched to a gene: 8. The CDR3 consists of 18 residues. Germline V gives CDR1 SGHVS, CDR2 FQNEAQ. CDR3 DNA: TGTGCCAGCAGCTTTCGACCGGGACTAGCGGGGATCACAGATACGCAGTATTTT. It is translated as CASSFRPGLAGITDTQYF.

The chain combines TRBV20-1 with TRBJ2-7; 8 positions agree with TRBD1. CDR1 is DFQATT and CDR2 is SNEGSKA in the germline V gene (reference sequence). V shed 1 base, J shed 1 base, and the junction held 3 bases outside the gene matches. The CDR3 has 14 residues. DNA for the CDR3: TGCAGTGCTAGAGTTCGGACAGGGTCCTACGAGCAGTACTTC. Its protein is CSARVRTGSYEQYF.

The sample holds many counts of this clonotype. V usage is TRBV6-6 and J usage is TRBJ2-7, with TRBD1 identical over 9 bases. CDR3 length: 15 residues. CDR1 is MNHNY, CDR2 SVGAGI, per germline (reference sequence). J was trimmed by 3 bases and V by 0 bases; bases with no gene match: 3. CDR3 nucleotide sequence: TGTGCCAGCAGTTACTCCGGGACAGGGTTCTACGAGCAGTACTTC. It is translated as CASSYSGTGFYEQYF.

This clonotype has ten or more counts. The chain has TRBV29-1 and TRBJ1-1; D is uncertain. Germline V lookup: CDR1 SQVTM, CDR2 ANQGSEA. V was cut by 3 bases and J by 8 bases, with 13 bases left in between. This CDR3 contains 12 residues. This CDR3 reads CSVEVTAAEAFF. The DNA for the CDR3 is TGCAGCGTTGAGGTCACGGCGGCGGAAGCTTTCTTT.

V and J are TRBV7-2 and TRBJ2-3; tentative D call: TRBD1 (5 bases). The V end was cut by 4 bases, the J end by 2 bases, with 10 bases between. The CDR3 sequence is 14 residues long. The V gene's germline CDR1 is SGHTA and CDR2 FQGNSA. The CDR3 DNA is TGTGCCAGCAGCTGGACAAGCCCCACAGATACGCAGTATTTT. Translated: CASSWTSPTDTQYF.

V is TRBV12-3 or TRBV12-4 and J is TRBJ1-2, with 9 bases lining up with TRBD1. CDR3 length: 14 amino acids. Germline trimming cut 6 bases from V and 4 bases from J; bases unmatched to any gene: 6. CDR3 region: CASRRTGEVYGYTF. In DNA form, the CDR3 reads TGTGCCAGCAGGCGGACAGGGGAGGTCTATGGCTACACCTTC.

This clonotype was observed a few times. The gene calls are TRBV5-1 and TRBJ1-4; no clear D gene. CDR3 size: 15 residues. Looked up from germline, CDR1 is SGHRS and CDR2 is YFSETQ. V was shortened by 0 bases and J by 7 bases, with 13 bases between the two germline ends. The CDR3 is CASSLAPSAGEKLFF. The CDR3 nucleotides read TGCGCCAGCAGCTTGGCCCCATCCGCGGGTGAAAAACTGTTTTTT.

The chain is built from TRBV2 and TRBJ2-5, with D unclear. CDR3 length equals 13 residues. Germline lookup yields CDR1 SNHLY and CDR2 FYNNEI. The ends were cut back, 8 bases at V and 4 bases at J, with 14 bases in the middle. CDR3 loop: CASSTPPGETQYF. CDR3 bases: TGTGCCAGCTCTACTCCACCCGGAGAGACCCAGTACTTC.

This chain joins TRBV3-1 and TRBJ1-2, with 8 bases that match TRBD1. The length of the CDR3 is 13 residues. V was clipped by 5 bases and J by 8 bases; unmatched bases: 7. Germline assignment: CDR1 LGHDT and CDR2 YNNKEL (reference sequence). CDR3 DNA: TGTGCCAGCAGCAGGACAGGGAGCCCGGGCTACACCTTC. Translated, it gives CASSRTGSPGYTF.

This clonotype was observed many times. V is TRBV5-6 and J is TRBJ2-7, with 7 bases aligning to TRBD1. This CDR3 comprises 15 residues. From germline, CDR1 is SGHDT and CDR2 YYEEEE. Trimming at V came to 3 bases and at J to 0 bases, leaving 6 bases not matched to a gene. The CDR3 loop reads CASSSVDRPSYEQYF. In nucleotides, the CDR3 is TGTGCCAGCAGCTCCGTGGACAGGCCCTCCTACGAGCAGTACTTC.

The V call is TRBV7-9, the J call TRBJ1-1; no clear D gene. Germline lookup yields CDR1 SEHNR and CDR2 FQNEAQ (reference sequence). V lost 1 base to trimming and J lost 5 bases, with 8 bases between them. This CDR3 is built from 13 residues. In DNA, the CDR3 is TGTGCCAGCAGCTTAGTTGGGAGAACTGAAGCTTTCTTT. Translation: CASSLVGRTEAFF.

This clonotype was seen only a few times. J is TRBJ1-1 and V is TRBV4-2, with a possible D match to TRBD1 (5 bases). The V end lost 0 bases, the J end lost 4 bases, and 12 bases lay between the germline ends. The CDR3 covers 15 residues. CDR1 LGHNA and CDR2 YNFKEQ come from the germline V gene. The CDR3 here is CASSQEGGATTEAFF. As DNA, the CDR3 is TGTGCCAGCAGCCAAGAGGGGGGAGCTACCACTGAAGCTTTCTTT.

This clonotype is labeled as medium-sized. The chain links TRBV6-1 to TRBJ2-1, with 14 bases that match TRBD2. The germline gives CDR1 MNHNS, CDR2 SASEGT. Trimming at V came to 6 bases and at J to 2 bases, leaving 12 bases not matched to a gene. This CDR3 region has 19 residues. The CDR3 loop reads CASRSWGLAGVRAYNEQFF. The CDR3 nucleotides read TGTGCCAGCAGAAGTTGGGGACTAGCGGGGGTAAGAGCCTACAATGAGCAGTTCTTC.

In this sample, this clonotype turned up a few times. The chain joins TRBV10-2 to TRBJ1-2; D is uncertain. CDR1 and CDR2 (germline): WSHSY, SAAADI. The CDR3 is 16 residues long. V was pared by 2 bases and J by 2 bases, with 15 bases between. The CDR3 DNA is TGCGCCAGCAGTGAGCCAAGGTCCCTTACGAACTATGGCTACACCTTC. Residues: CASSEPRSLTNYGYTF.

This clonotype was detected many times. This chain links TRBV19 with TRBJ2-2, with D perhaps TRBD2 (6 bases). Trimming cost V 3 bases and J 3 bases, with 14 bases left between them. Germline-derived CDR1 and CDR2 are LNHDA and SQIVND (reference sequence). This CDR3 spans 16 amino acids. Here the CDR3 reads CASSITGTYDTGELFF. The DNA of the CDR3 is TGTGCCAGTAGTATTACCGGGACTTATGACACCGGGGAGCTGTTTTTT.